The rows below give T cell receptor beta chains drawn from one sample of a study of CD8 T cells in Susac syndrome. One entry per CDR3 protein, called by TCRdb with MiXCR from the immunoSEQ multiplex PCR reads. Counted here are some 170,000 distinct CDR3 sequences, approximately 95% occurring once; the ten biggest clones make up 0.1%. The sequencing input was CD4+ T cells from PBMCs. Source of these receptors: a human donor in good health. Both conserved end residues are part of each CDR3. Each record gives: D gene, J gene, V gene, clone size, CDR3 protein, CDR3 DNA. D genes are given only for firm matches. Clone size, where shown, is once, few, many, or a class for clones that have expanded.

TRBD1,TRBJ2-7,TRBV20-1,.,CSARTPTGGGYEQYF,TGCAGTGCTAGGACACCGACAGGGGGCGGTTACGAGCAGTACTTC
.,TRBJ1-1,TRBV7-2,.,CASSLAAEAFF,TGTGCCAGCAGCTTAGCGGCTGAAGCTTTCTTT
.,TRBJ1-2,TRBV11-2,once,CASSLMRDGYGYTF,TGTGCCAGCAGCTTAATGCGAGACGGCTATGGCTACACCTTC
.,TRBJ1-5,TRBV20-1,.,CSASFLGQYQPQHF,TGCAGTGCTAGCTTCCTAGGACAGTATCAGCCCCAGCATTTT
TRBD2,TRBJ2-3,TRBV7-7,.,CASSPGVAGATDTQYF,TGTGCTAGCAGCCCTGGGGTAGCGGGAGCCACAGATACGCAGTATTTT
.,TRBJ2-3,TRBV20-1,.,CSARAPGPMTDTQYF,TGCAGTGCTAGAGCCCCGGGACCCATGACAGATACGCAGTATTTT
TRBD1,TRBJ2-7,TRBV7-8,.,CASRTDRGRVEQYF,TGTGCCAGCAGAACCGACAGGGGGCGTGTGGAGCAGTACTTC
TRBD1,TRBJ1-5,TRBV28,.,CASRRYRGPYSNQPQHF,TGTGCCAGCAGAAGATACAGGGGGCCCTATAGCAATCAGCCCCAGCATTTT
.,TRBJ1-5,TRBV20-1,.,CSATHGLGQPQHF,TGCAGTGCTACCCATGGCCTTGGGCAGCCCCAGCATTTT
.,TRBJ1-2,TRBV4-1,once,CASSQRPQEDSGYTF,TGCGCCAGCAGCCAACGACCTCAGGAGGACAGTGGCTACACCTTC
TRBD2,TRBJ2-7,TRBV20-1,.,CSAPILAGAGEQYF,TGCAGTGCACCTATACTAGCGGGAGCGGGCGAGCAGTACTTC
.,TRBJ2-5,TRBV20-1,.,CSAPRDFGTQYF,TGCAGTGCTCCCCGGGACTTCGGGACCCAGTACTTC
.,TRBJ2-1,TRBV14,once,CASSQGTPLTYNEQFF,TGTGCCAGCAGCCAAGGGACTCCTCTAACCTACAATGAGCAGTTCTTC
.,TRBJ1-2,TRBV12-3/TRBV12-4,.,CASSPYLDSHPGYTF,TGTGCCAGCAGTCCTTACCTGGACAGTCACCCTGGCTACACCTTC
TRBD2,TRBJ2-2,TRBV5-4,.,CASTLHGRAGELFF,TGTGCCAGCACCTTACACGGGAGGGCCGGGGAGCTGTTTTTT
.,TRBJ1-1,TRBV29-1,.,CSVARGSKNTEAFF,TGCAGCGTTGCCCGAGGCTCCAAGAACACTGAAGCTTTCTTT
.,TRBJ2-3,TRBV7-2,.,CASSDTDTQYF,TGTGCCAGCAGCGACACAGATACGCAGTATTTT
TRBD1,TRBJ2-3,TRBV4-2,.,CASSQEWRGGFADTQYF,TGTGCCAGCAGCCAAGAGTGGCGAGGGGGCTTCGCAGATACGCAGTATTTT
TRBD2,TRBJ2-1,TRBV5-1,.,CASTPSGGAANEQFF,TGCGCCAGTACCCCTAGCGGGGGAGCGGCTAATGAGCAGTTCTTC
TRBD1,TRBJ1-5,TRBV6-5,.,CASSYPRDREYSNQPQHF,TGTGCCAGCAGTTACCCCCGGGACAGGGAATATAGCAATCAGCCCCAGCATTTT
TRBD2,TRBJ2-5,TRBV27,once,CASSSREGETQYF,TGTGCCAGCAGTTCGCGGGAGGGGGAGACCCAGTACTTC
.,TRBJ2-2,TRBV3-1,few,CASSQGGNTGELFF,TGTGCCAGCAGCCAAGGTGGGAACACCGGGGAGCTGTTTTTT
TRBD1,TRBJ2-3,TRBV29-1,once,CSVVEGANTQYF,TGCAGCGTTGTAGAGGGGGCGAATACGCAGTATTTT
.,TRBJ2-1,TRBV25-1,.,CASSGGGAENEQFF,TGTGCCAGCAGTGGGGGAGGAGCGGAGAATGAGCAGTTCTTC
TRBD1,TRBJ2-1,TRBV29-1,.,CSVFTGGVDNEQFF,TGCAGCGTTTTTACAGGGGGAGTAGACAATGAGCAGTTCTTC
TRBD1,TRBJ2-1,TRBV28,.,CASSLGTEYNEQFF,TGTGCCAGCAGTTTGGGGACAGAGTACAATGAGCAGTTCTTC
.,TRBJ1-1,TRBV20-1,.,CSAPGRKNTEAFF,TGCAGTGCACCGGGACGGAAGAACACTGAAGCTTTCTTT
.,TRBJ2-1,TRBV29-1,.,CSVAGGGASYNEQFF,TGCAGCGTTGCGGGTGGGGGGGCGAGTTACAATGAGCAGTTCTTC
.,TRBJ2-6,TRBV30,.,CAWEAGANVLTF,TGTGCCTGGGAAGCTGGGGCCAACGTCCTGACTTTC
.,TRBJ2-3,TRBV5-4,once,CASSGSTGSYTQYF,TGTGCCAGCAGCGGATCTACAGGGAGTTATACGCAGTATTTT
TRBD2,TRBJ2-7,TRBV7-9,.,CASRSWKTTSNLGEQYF,TGTGCCAGCAGATCCTGGAAGACGACTAGCAACCTAGGCGAGCAGTACTTC
TRBD1,TRBJ2-7,TRBV30,.,CAWSRMTGSGEQYF,TGTGCCTGGAGTAGAATGACAGGGTCTGGCGAGCAGTACTTC
TRBD2,TRBJ2-5,TRBV20-1,.,CSGFPLAGVETQYF,TGCAGTGGCTTTCCGCTAGCGGGAGTAGAGACCCAGTACTTC
.,TRBJ2-7,TRBV20-1,.,CSARKTEKQYF,TGCAGTGCTAGAAAGACAGAAAAGCAGTACTTC
.,TRBJ2-5,TRBV3-1,.,CASSPAGNQETQYF,TGTGCCAGCAGCCCAGCGGGCAACCAAGAGACCCAGTACTTC
TRBD1,TRBJ2-3,TRBV20-1,.,CSARDSGTGFTDTQYF,TGCAGTGCTAGAGATTCCGGGACAGGATTCACAGATACGCAGTATTTT
.,TRBJ2-5,TRBV29-1,.,CSVDRTGTKETQYF,TGCAGCGTTGACCGTACCGGGACAAAAGAGACCCAGTACTTC
TRBD2,TRBJ2-1,TRBV20-1,.,CSAFRAGGPRNEQFF,TGCAGTGCGTTCCGAGCGGGAGGGCCTCGCAATGAGCAGTTCTTC
.,TRBJ1-2,TRBV30,.,CAWSVGAKYGYTF,TGTGCCTGGAGTGTCGGGGCCAAATATGGCTACACCTTC
TRBD2,TRBJ2-1,TRBV29-1,.,CSVQLAGEDHEQFF,TGCAGCGTTCAACTAGCGGGAGAGGACCATGAGCAGTTCTTC
.,TRBJ2-7,TRBV27,.,CASSLMARGPPYEQYF,TGTGCCAGCAGTCTCATGGCAAGGGGCCCCCCCTACGAGCAGTACTTC
.,TRBJ1-2,TRBV28,.,CASSGPFSSSSYGYTF,TGTGCCAGCAGTGGTCCATTCTCCTCCTCCAGCTATGGCTACACCTTC
.,TRBJ1-4,TRBV5-1,.,CASTSTGSPNEKLFF,TGCGCCAGCACCTCTACCGGGAGTCCAAATGAAAAACTGTTTTTT
.,TRBJ1-3,TRBV20-1,once,CSASAGNTIYF,TGCAGTGCTAGTGCTGGAAACACCATATATTTT
TRBD2,TRBJ2-3,TRBV30,.,CAWSDGSGRPDTQYF,TGTGCCTGGAGTGACGGTAGCGGGAGACCCGATACGCAGTATTTT
.,TRBJ2-5,TRBV7-3,.,CASSFTSTGAQYF,TGTGCCAGCAGCTTTACTAGCACAGGGGCCCAGTACTTC
.,TRBJ2-7,TRBV24-1,.,CAPLGDRQGEQYF,TGTGCCCCTCTGGGAGACCGGCAGGGAGAGCAGTACTTC
.,TRBJ1-2,TRBV28,.,CAASGVNNYGYTF,TGTGCTGCGTCGGGGGTGAACAACTATGGCTACACCTTC